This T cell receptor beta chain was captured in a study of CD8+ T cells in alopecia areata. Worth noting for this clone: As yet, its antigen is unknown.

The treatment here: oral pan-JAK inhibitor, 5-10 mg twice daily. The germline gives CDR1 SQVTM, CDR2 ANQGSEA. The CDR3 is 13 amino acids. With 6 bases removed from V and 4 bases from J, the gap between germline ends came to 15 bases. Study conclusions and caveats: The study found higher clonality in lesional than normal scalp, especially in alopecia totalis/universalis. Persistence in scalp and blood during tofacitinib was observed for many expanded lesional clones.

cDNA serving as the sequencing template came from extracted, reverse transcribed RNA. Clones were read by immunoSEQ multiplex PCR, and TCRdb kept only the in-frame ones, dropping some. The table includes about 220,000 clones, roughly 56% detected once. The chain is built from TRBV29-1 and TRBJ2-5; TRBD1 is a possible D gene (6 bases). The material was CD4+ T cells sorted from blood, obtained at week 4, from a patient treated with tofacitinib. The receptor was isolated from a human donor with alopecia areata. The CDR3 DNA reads TGCAGCGTGGCCACAGGGTTAGGAGAGACCCAGTACTTC. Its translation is CSVATGLGETQYF.